Below, 21 T cell receptor beta chains from the same sample are listed, as sequenced in a study of blood T cell repertoires in COVID-19. The protocol was immunoSEQ multiplex PCR, while the TCRdb copy is restricted to in-frame clones and leaves out a portion. The repertoire holds about 54,000 clones, with approximately 90% as singletons. Sequenced: peripheral blood. The receptors were gathered from a woman in her thirties or forties with active COVID-19.

The V gene is TRBV7-9, the J gene TRBJ2-1, with 14 bases fitting TRBD2. The J segment lost 6 bases and the V segment lost 0 bases, leaving 7 bases of the junction unmatched. The CDR3 has 18 residues. Looked up from germline, CDR1 is SEHNR and CDR2 is FQNEAQ (reference sequence). The CDR3 reads CASSLAGDGLAGGNEQFF. DNA for the CDR3: TGTGCCAGCAGCTTAGCAGGGGATGGACTAGCGGGGGGCAATGAGCAGTTCTTC.

V usage is TRBV28 and J usage is TRBJ1-5, with D perhaps matching TRBD1 (5 bases). Germline lookup yields CDR1 MDHEN and CDR2 SYDVKM. This CDR3 spans 15 amino acids. The V and J ends lost 2 bases and 6 bases respectively, with 14 bases between them. This CDR3 is CASSLEGKGFQPQHF. As DNA, the CDR3 is TGTGCCAGCAGTTTAGAAGGGAAGGGGTTTCAGCCCCAGCATTTT.

The chain carries TRBV3-1 (or the pseudogene TRBV3-2) and TRBJ2-1; 10 bases line up with TRBD1. The junction had 4 bases not matched to a gene; V was cut back by 4 bases and J by 7 bases. Germline V lookup: CDR1 LGHDT, CDR2 YNNKEL (reference sequence). The CDR3 has 14 residues. CDR3 DNA: TGTGCCAGCAGCCCCCGGGACAGGGGAAATGAGCAGTTCTTC. This gives the protein CASSPRDRGNEQFF.

The chain uses TRBV5-5 and TRBJ2-7, with D tentatively TRBD2 (6 bases). The CDR3 sequence is 14 residues long. The germline V gene has CDR1 SGHKS and CDR2 YYEKEE (reference sequence). The V end was cut by 0 bases, the J end by 2 bases, with 9 bases between. In nucleotides, the CDR3 is TGTGCCAGCAGCTTGGGGGGACTCCCCTACGAGCAGTACTTC. This codes for CASSLGGLPYEQYF.

This clone occurred once. CDR3 nucleotides: TGTGCCACCAGTGATCTGCAGGGGACTAGCGGGGGCCAGGGCAATGAGCAGTTCTTC. Protein sequence: CATSDLQGTSGGQGNEQFF. This rearrangement joins TRBV24-1 to TRBJ2-1; TRBD2 matches 14 bases. The CDR3 has 19 amino acids. Per the germline V gene, CDR1 is KGHDR and CDR2 is SFDVKD. J gave up 6 bases and V 3 bases, and 12 bases lay outside the gene matches.

This clone was observed a single time. The CDR3: CATRQGAGTEAFF. CDR3 nucleotides: TGTGCCACCAGACAGGGGGCGGGCACTGAAGCTTTCTTT. The chain employs TRBV15 and TRBJ1-1, with 9 bases aligning to TRBD1. After removal of 6 bases from V and 4 bases from J, the junction contained 3 bases not matched to a gene. This CDR3 has 13 residues. Germline V lookup: CDR1 LNHNV, CDR2 YYDKDF (reference sequence).

The chain is built from TRBV25-1 and TRBJ2-1; maybe TRBD2 (6 bases). V shed 8 bases and J shed 8 bases, with 13 bases lying between them. The germline V gene encodes CDR1 MGHDK and CDR2 SYGVNS. The CDR3 is 12 residues long. CDR3 sequence (DNA): TGTGCCAGCGGGGGGAGTCGGGATGAGCAGTTCTTC. It encodes CASGGSRDEQFF.

This chain connects TRBV4-2 to TRBJ1-1, with unresolved D. Germline loops: CDR1 LGHNA, CDR2 YNFKEQ. The CDR3 loop spans 14 amino acids. The germline V and J ends were trimmed by 8 bases and 5 bases, with 18 bases remaining between them. The CDR3 is CASEESSSRTEAFF. In nucleotides, the CDR3 is TGTGCCAGCGAAGAGTCCTCATCCCGAACTGAAGCTTTCTTT.

J is TRBJ2-5 and V is TRBV27; D unresolved. Per the germline V gene, CDR1 is MNHEY and CDR2 is SMNVEV (reference sequence). V lost 4 bases and J lost 5, with 8 bases in between. There are 12 residues in the CDR3. The CDR3 protein is CASSSRSETQYF. The CDR3 DNA sequence: TGTGCCAGCAGTTCCAGGTCGGAGACCCAGTACTTC.

The gene calls are TRBV7-9 and TRBJ1-4; D gene uncertain. The CDR3 covers 16 residues. Germline V lookup: CDR1 SEHNR, CDR2 FQNEAQ (reference sequence). V dropped 5 bases and J dropped 0 bases, with 13 bases sitting between them. In nucleotides, the CDR3 is TGTGCCAGCAGCGCGCGGCGGATTGCAACTAATGAAAAACTGTTTTTT. Protein sequence: CASSARRIATNEKLFF.

This clone was observed a single time. This chain links TRBV19 with TRBJ2-5; 11 nucleotides line up with TRBD2. After removal of 1 base from V and 5 bases from J, the junction contained 6 bases not matched to a gene. CDR1 is LNHDA, CDR2 SQIVND, per germline (reference sequence). The CDR3 extends over 16 amino acids. The CDR3 region is CASSIVPSGGSETQYF. DNA for the CDR3: TGTGCCAGTAGTATAGTTCCTAGCGGGGGGTCGGAGACCCAGTACTTC.

This rearrangement joins TRBV28 to TRBJ2-7, with D perhaps TRBD1 (5 bases). The germline V gene encodes CDR1 MDHEN and CDR2 SYDVKM. The V gene lost 3 bases and the J gene lost 5 bases, with 17 bases spanning the gap. The CDR3 sequence is 15 residues long. The CDR3 sequence is CASSLIGQGNHEQYF. CDR3 sequence (DNA): TGTGCCAGCAGTTTGATTGGGCAGGGAAACCACGAGCAGTACTTC.

This clone was found once. The V call is TRBV7-3, the J call TRBJ2-3; TRBD1 is a possible D gene (6 bases). The CDR3 is 15 amino acids. Trimming removed 3 bases from V and 0 bases from J, with 10 bases in between. Germline lookup yields CDR1 SGHTA and CDR2 FQGTGA. The CDR3, as DNA: TGTGCCAGCAGCTTGGGGGCCTCTAGCACAGATACGCAGTATTTT. This gives the protein CASSLGASSTDTQYF.

The V call is TRBV3-1 (or the pseudogene TRBV3-2), the J call TRBJ1-5; 7 bases match TRBD1. The V and J ends lost 4 bases and 5 bases, in that order; junction bases with no gene match: 5. Germline lookup yields CDR1 LGHDT and CDR2 YNNKEL (reference sequence). There are 14 residues in the CDR3. CDR3 nucleotide sequence: TGTGCCAGCAGCCCCCGACAGGGTTATCAGCCCCAGCATTTT. It encodes CASSPRQGYQPQHF.

This sequence joins TRBV11-3 and TRBJ2-5; 12 bases agree with TRBD2. V shed 2 bases, J shed 4 bases, and the junction held 5 bases outside the gene matches. Germline CDR1 is SGHNT and CDR2 is YENEEA. CDR3 length equals 16 residues. The CDR3 sequence is CASSLLAGGRGETQYF. Here the CDR3 DNA reads TGTGCCAGCAGCTTACTAGCGGGGGGGCGAGGAGAGACCCAGTACTTC.

This chain joins TRBV19 and TRBJ2-7; D may be TRBD2 (5 bases). Germline values: CDR1 LNHDA, CDR2 SQIVND (reference sequence). V lost 3 bases and J lost 7, with 16 bases in between. This CDR3 comprises 14 residues. DNA for the CDR3: TGTGCCAGTAGTATTGGAAGCGGACGGGGAGAGCAGTACTTC. Translation: CASSIGSGRGEQYF.

J is TRBJ1-2 and V is TRBV3-1 (or the pseudogene TRBV3-2); D is unresolved. V was cut by 2 bases and J by 0 bases, with 4 bases left in between. This CDR3 region has 13 residues. Germline V gene data show CDR1 as LGHDT and CDR2 as YNNKEL (reference sequence). CDR3 nucleotides: TGTGCCAGCAGCCAATCTCCTAACTATGGCTACACCTTC. Translated: CASSQSPNYGYTF.

The chain joins TRBV7-2 to TRBJ1-1; TRBD1 might be the D (5 bases). Between the trimmed V and J ends, which lost 2 bases and 5 bases, there was a span of 12 bases. Per germline, CDR1 SGHTA and CDR2 FQGNSA. The CDR3 sequence is 14 residues long. CDR3: CASSLLGRGTEAFF. DNA of the CDR3: TGTGCCAGCAGCTTATTGGGGCGCGGAACTGAAGCTTTCTTT. Full variable domain (remainder filled in from reference TRBV7-2 and TRBJ1-1): GAGVSQSPSNKVTEKGKDVELRCDPISGHTALYWYRQSLGQGLEFLIYFQGNSAPDKSGLPSDRFSAERTGGSVSTLTIQRTQQEDSAVYLCASSLLGRGTEAFFGQGTRLTVV.

V and J are TRBV29-1 and TRBJ1-2, with 10 bases lining up with TRBD1. Trimming at V came to 1 base and at J to 4 bases, leaving 3 bases not matched to a gene. The CDR3 is 14 amino acids. Germline CDR1 and CDR2: SQVTM and ANQGSEA. Here the CDR3 reads CSVEAGQGVYGYTF. CDR3 DNA: TGCAGCGTTGAAGCCGGACAGGGGGTCTATGGCTACACCTTC.

The gene calls are TRBV20-1 and TRBJ2-5, with D perhaps matching TRBD1 (5 bases). Germline assignment: CDR1 DFQATT and CDR2 SNEGSKA (reference sequence). The V end was cut by 5 bases, the J end by 5 bases, with 21 bases between. The CDR3 sequence is 15 residues long. CDR3 sequence (DNA): TGCAGTGCTCGTGCGCCGGGCCCCAGGGTGGAGACCCAGTACTTC. Protein product: CSARAPGPRVETQYF.

V gene TRBV27 combines with J gene TRBJ2-1, with a possible D match to TRBD2 (5 bases). Germline CDR1 is MNHEY and CDR2 is SMNVEV (reference sequence). This CDR3 is built from 15 residues. Trimming removed 3 bases at V and 4 bases at J, with 13 bases between. The CDR3 DNA reads TGTGCCAGCAGTTTCGCGGGCAGTGATTACAATGAGCAGTTCTTC. Translating gives CASSFAGSDYNEQFF.